This T cell receptor (beta chain) appears in the sequencing data of a study of T-cell memory formation after mild COVID-19 (dated by TCRdb to the early 2020s). Regarding the complete study: TCR sequence clusters from the two donors were largely donor specific. Longitudinal TCRalpha and TCRbeta repertoire sequencing tracked T-cell clones expanding and contracting after mild COVID-19 in a couple of donors. Two young, previously healthy adult volunteers, one female and one male, were included in the cohort. The study at large found these results: Contracting CD4+ clones were found mainly in CM and EM memory subsets, while CD8+ clones were enriched in EMRA. Some responding clones were found in pre-infection memory, which suggests that pre-existing cross-reactive memory T cells took part in the SARS-CoV-2 response. The study included only a couple of mild cases, and larger cohorts that include severe cases with pre-infection samples were judged to be necessary. Clones contracting from day 15 to 85 had balanced CD4/CD8 phenotypes, while a second wave expanding from day 15 to 37 was biased towards CD4+. SARS-CoV-2 specificity of the second-wave clones peaking on day 37 was not confirmed.

The instrument was an Illumina NovaSeq 6000. cDNA libraries for TCRalpha and TCRbeta were prepared by 5'RACE using constant-segment primers, with sample barcodes and unique molecular identifiers added. RNA was extracted from every sample with Trizol reagent. Library amplification was performed in two PCR steps, and a second sample barcode and Illumina TruSeq adapters were introduced in the second step. Sequencing of libraries was performed on an Illumina NovaSeq with 2 x 150 bp paired-end reads. On the authors' methods: The reads were demultiplexed and collapsed into UMI-guided consensus sequences using migec v1.2.7. With mixcr v2.1.11, UMI consensuses were aligned to TRA and TRB V and J templates and assembled into clonotypes. Expanded or contracted clonotypes were those called significant by both edgeR and NoisET, with noise models trained on biological replicates. For edgeR calls, the cutoffs were a false discovery rate-adjusted p below 0.01 and a log2 fold-change threshold of 1. As an exploratory analysis of dynamics, max-normalized trajectories of the 1000 most abundant clonotypes were examined by PCA with hierarchical clustering. Each responding clone was given a CD4 or CD8 phenotype based on the CD4+ and CD8+ repertoires, which had been sequenced separately. TCRdb took the public reads, trimmed them with fastp at Q25, ran MiXCR for clone calling and kept in-frame beta chains. Rows are unified per CDR3 protein, each entry keeping the most common DNA and genes. Here the V and J calls rest on TCRdb's processing, not on the authors' analysis. The sample data list about 110,000 distinct CDR3 sequences, and roughly 19% of these were observed just once. In total, the top ten clones hold roughly 6% of the sample.

Ficoll-Paque density gradient centrifugation was used to isolate PBMCs. About this clonotype itself: Its specific antigen is unknown. No quality values exist for individual bases; no much larger clone is one base distant.

The source is a man between 18 and 29 years old who had mild COVID-19 (a few samples of this study predate the infection). The sample titles of this study are shuffled in the database, so cell type and time point are left out; the donor was told from shared clones. Sequencing was done on a sample of PBMCs or a T cell subset sorted from them (not recorded which).

The CDR3 in this case is CASSLYQGGETQYF. The bases are TGTGCCAGCAGCTTATACCAGGGAGGAGAGACCCAGTACTTC. The chain is encoded by TRBV7-2 joined to TRBJ2-5, with TRBD2 as a weak D call on 6 bases. The junction carries 11 bases between V and J, which are trimmed by 2 bases and 4 bases respectively. From cysteine to phenylalanine, the CDR3 is 14 amino acids long. Just CDR3 DNA is preserved here, 42 bases in frame from base 1. CDR1 SGHTA and CDR2 FQGNSA were looked up in the germline V gene. Reference TRBV7-2 and TRBJ2-5 genes cover what lies past the CDR3, so the full variable domain is GAGVSQSPSNKVTEKGKDVELRCDPISGHTALYWYRQSLGQGLEFLIYFQGNSAPDKSGLPSDRFSAERTGGSVSTLTIQRTQQEDSAVYLCASSLYQGGETQYFGPGTRLLVL.